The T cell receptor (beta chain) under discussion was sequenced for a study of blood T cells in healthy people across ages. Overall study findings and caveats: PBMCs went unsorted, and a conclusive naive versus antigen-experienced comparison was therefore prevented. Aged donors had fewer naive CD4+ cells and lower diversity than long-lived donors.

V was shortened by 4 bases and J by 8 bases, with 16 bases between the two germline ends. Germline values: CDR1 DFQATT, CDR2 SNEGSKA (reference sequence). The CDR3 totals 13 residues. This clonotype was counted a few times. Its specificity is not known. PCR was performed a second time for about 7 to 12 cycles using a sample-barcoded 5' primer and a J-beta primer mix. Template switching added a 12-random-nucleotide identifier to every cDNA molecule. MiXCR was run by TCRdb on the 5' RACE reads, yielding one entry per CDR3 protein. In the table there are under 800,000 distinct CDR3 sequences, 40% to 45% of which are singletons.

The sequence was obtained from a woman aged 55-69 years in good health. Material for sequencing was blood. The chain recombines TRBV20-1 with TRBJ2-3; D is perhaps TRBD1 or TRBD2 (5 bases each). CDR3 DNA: TGCAGTGCTATAGACCGGGACCCACTTACGCAGTATTTT. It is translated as CSAIDRDPLTQYF.